The 3 T cell receptor beta chains listed next were all sequenced from one sample in a study of T cell responses to AZD1222 COVID-19 vaccine. Sequencing used immunoSEQ multiplex PCR; TCRdb keeps in-frame clones, though not all of them. The table has under 150,000 clones, about nine tenths seen once. Source: peripheral blood, taken on day 0 of AZD1222 vaccination. The receptors shown here come from an adult in good health.

This clone has just one count. Other DNA sequences of this sample code for an identical CDR3. The chain recombines TRBV28 with TRBJ2-3; 14 nucleotides agree with TRBD2. CDR3 length: 19 residues. From germline, CDR1 is MDHEN and CDR2 SYDVKM. The V gene end was trimmed by 4 bases and the J gene end by 8 bases; junction bases not matched to a gene: 17. CDR3 bases: TGTGCCAGCAGTTGGAGACTAGCGGGGGGGCGGAGTCCAGGGGGTACGCAGTATTTT. It yields the protein CASSWRLAGGRSPGGTQYF.

The V call is TRBV28, the J call TRBJ1-4; D is perhaps TRBD1 (6 bases). This CDR3 spans 14 amino acids. V was shortened by 5 bases and J by 7 bases, with 14 bases between the two germline ends. CDR1 and CDR2 from the germline V gene are MDHEN and SYDVKM. CDR3 in DNA: TGTGCCAGCAGTCAACGGGGGCTAGCTGAAAAACTGTTTTTT. Translated, it gives CASSQRGLAEKLFF.

The V call is TRBV11-3, the J call TRBJ1-6, with D perhaps matching TRBD1 (6 bases). The CDR3 runs 15 residues. Germline CDR1 SGHNT, CDR2 YENEEA. V lost 4 bases and J 3 bases, leaving 10 bases between the germline ends. The CDR3 DNA follows: TGTGCCAGCAGCTGGGACAACCGCTATAATTCACCCCTCCACTTT. Translating gives CASSWDNRYNSPLHF.